The 32 T cell receptor beta chains given below trace back to one sample, sequenced in a study of blood T cell repertoires in COVID-19. Data came from immunoSEQ multiplex PCR; TCRdb stores just in-frame clones and leaves some out. The repertoire includes 300,000 to 400,000 clones, around 87% of them detected once, and about 8% sits in the top ten. Material: peripheral blood. Receptor source: a woman aged 45-60 years who had recovered from COVID-19.

This rearrangement joins TRBV7-2 to TRBJ1-2, with a tentative D call TRBD1 (6 bases). The CDR3 sequence is 14 residues long. Trimming shortened V by 5 bases and J by 11 bases, and 21 bases separated the two germline ends. Looked up from germline, CDR1 is SGHTA and CDR2 is FQGNSA. The CDR3: CASSPSPGTPVYTF. Here the CDR3 DNA reads TGTGCCAGCAGCCCTAGCCCCGGGACACCGGTATACACCTTC. The full variable domain, with the rest looked up from reference TRBV7-2 and TRBJ1-2, is GAGVSQSPSNKVTEKGKDVELRCDPISGHTALYWYRQSLGQGLEFLIYFQGNSAPDKSGLPSDRFSAERTGGSVSTLTIQRTQQEDSAVYLCASSPSPGTPVYTFGSGTRLTVV.

V gene TRBV20-1 combines with J gene TRBJ2-1; D is unclear. Germline V gene data show CDR1 as DFQATT and CDR2 as SNEGSKA (reference sequence). CDR3 size: 11 residues. The V and J ends lost 3 bases and 6 bases respectively, with 6 bases between them. CDR3 coding DNA: TGCAGTGCTAGTCTCCTCAATGAGCAGTTCTTC. This encodes CSASLLNEQFF.

The count of this clone is one. CDR3 nucleotide sequence: TGTGCCAGCAGCCCAAGGCCCGGACTAGCGGGGGGGCACAATGAGCAGTTCTTC. This encodes CASSPRPGLAGGHNEQFF. The rearrangement joins TRBV7-9 to TRBJ2-1, with 15 positions matching TRBD2. Germline CDR1 is SEHNR and CDR2 is FQNEAQ (reference sequence). The CDR3 loop spans 18 amino acids. The V segment lost 5 bases and the J segment 5 bases; nucleotides outside the gene matches: 10.

J is TRBJ1-4 and V is TRBV2; maybe TRBD1 (5 bases). Germline V gives CDR1 SNHLY, CDR2 FYNNEI. The CDR3 length is 14 residues. V lost 6 bases, J lost 8 bases, and 16 bases lay in between. The CDR3 reads CASSLMGLGEKLFF. The CDR3 bases are TGTGCCAGCAGCCTCATGGGACTCGGGGAAAAACTGTTTTTT.

This clone was recorded once. The chain recombines TRBV19 with TRBJ2-5; D is unclear. V lost 3 bases and J lost 2, with 7 bases in between. The CDR3 loop spans 13 amino acids. Germline lookup yields CDR1 LNHDA and CDR2 SQIVND (reference sequence). DNA of the CDR3: TGTGCCAGTAGTATTGCAGGTCAAGAGACCCAGTACTTC. Protein sequence: CASSIAGQETQYF.

This rearrangement joins TRBV28 to TRBJ1-6, with D perhaps matching TRBD1 (6 bases). V was shortened by 2 bases and J by 14 bases, with 22 bases between the two germline ends. The CDR3 runs 16 residues. Germline assignment: CDR1 MDHEN and CDR2 SYDVKM. CDR3 sequence reads: CASSLPSGASGLALHF. In nucleotides, the CDR3 is TGTGCCAGCAGTTTACCGTCAGGGGCCTCGGGATTGGCCCTCCACTTT.

The chain has TRBV3-1 (or the pseudogene TRBV3-2) and TRBJ2-7; 15 bases are a match to TRBD2. V gave up 4 bases and J gave up 2 bases; unmatched junction bases: 6. This CDR3 comprises 17 residues. CDR1 is LGHDT, CDR2 YNNKEL, per germline (reference sequence). The CDR3 region has the DNA TGTGCCAGCAGCCTGGGGACTAGCGGGAGGTACCCCTACGAGCAGTACTTC. It is translated as CASSLGTSGRYPYEQYF.

CDR3 protein: CASSFQGRNGYTF. The CDR3 nucleotides are TGTGCCAGCAGTTTCCAGGGAAGGAATGGCTACACCTTC. The chain employs TRBV12-3 or TRBV12-4 and TRBJ1-2, with D perhaps TRBD1 (5 bases). V was cut by 3 bases and J by 6 bases, with 11 bases left in between. The CDR3 totals 13 residues.

This clone came up a few times. The rearrangement joins TRBV12-3 or TRBV12-4 to TRBJ1-5; D may be TRBD1 (5 bases). Trimming left V 4 bases short and J 11 bases short, with 15 bases between. The length of the CDR3 is 13 residues. This CDR3 is CASSSAGVKAQHF. CDR3 in DNA: TGTGCCAGCAGTTCTGCGGGGGTCAAGGCCCAGCATTTT.

The chain has TRBV15 and TRBJ2-5; D not certain. The germline V gene has CDR1 LNHNV and CDR2 YYDKDF (reference sequence). V lost 5 bases and J 1 base, leaving 5 bases between the germline ends. The CDR3 has 12 amino acids. CDR3 amino acids: CATSESQETQYF. CDR3 nucleotide sequence: TGTGCCACCAGCGAGAGCCAAGAGACCCAGTACTTC. The complete variable domain, with remaining parts taken from reference TRBV15 and TRBJ2-5, reads DAMVIQNPRYQVTQFGKPVTLSCSQTLNHNVMYWYQQKSSQAPKLLFHYYDKDFNNEADTPDNFQSRRPNTSFCFLDIRSPGLGDTAMYLCATSESQETQYFGPGTRLLVL.

The chain combines TRBV7-9 with TRBJ2-5; D is unresolved. The V end lost 3 bases, the J end lost 5 bases, and 10 bases lay between the germline ends. The CDR3 is 13 amino acids. Germline-derived CDR1 and CDR2 are SEHNR and FQNEAQ (reference sequence). CDR3: CASSLRNRETQYF. In nucleotides, the CDR3 is TGTGCCAGCAGCTTGAGAAACCGGGAGACCCAGTACTTC.

This clone was recorded once. The gene calls are TRBV24-1 and TRBJ2-1, with a possible D match to TRBD1 (5 bases). V was trimmed by 0 bases and J by 8 bases, leaving 13 bases between them. Germline CDR1 reads KGHDR; CDR2 reads SFDVKD. The CDR3 loop spans 15 amino acids. CDR3 sequence (DNA): TGTGCCACCAGTGATTTGCGCAGCCAGGGTGATGAGCAGTTCTTC. Protein: CATSDLRSQGDEQFF.

The chain carries TRBV7-3 and TRBJ1-1; D is perhaps TRBD1 (5 bases). Per germline, CDR1 SGHTA and CDR2 FQGTGA. The CDR3 totals 13 residues. V dropped 5 bases and J dropped 1 base, with 8 bases sitting between them. Here the CDR3 reads CASSKTGNTEAFF. CDR3 in DNA: TGTGCCAGCAGCAAAACAGGGAACACTGAAGCTTTCTTT.

Details on this clone: At the DNA level, this CDR3 is encoded by other sequences in the same sample as well. The V call is TRBV30, the J call TRBJ1-6; D gene uncertain. V gave up 0 bases and J gave up 8 bases, with 11 bases separating them. The CDR3 is 14 residues long. Looked up from germline, CDR1 is GTSNPN and CDR2 is SVGIG (reference sequence). The CDR3 spells CAWSVEGGYSPLHF. CDR3 nucleotide sequence: TGTGCCTGGAGTGTCGAGGGCGGTTATTCACCCCTCCACTTT.

The chain combines TRBV3-1 (or the pseudogene TRBV3-2) with TRBJ2-1; D may be TRBD2 (6 bases). Trimming took 4 bases from V and 7 from J, leaving 17 bases between them. This CDR3 has 15 amino acids. Looked up from germline, CDR1 is LGHDT and CDR2 is YNNKEL (reference sequence). CDR3 bases: TGTGCCAGCAGCCGACTAGTGAGTGCGGGAAATGAGCAGTTCTTC. Its protein product is CASSRLVSAGNEQFF.

The genes are TRBV6-5 and TRBJ2-1; the D gene is possibly TRBD1 (5 bases). Germline V lookup: CDR1 MNHEY, CDR2 SVGAGI. This CDR3 is 12 amino acids long. Trimming stripped 7 bases from V and 9 bases from J, with 13 bases between. The CDR3 reads CASTRAQGEQFF. CDR3 in DNA: TGTGCCAGCACAAGAGCCCAGGGTGAGCAGTTCTTC.

This chain joins TRBV5-1 and TRBJ2-1; 14 bases align to TRBD2. CDR1 and CDR2 (germline): SGHRS, YFSETQ. CDR3 size: 15 residues. V shed 4 bases, J shed 6 bases, and the junction held 3 bases outside the gene matches. The CDR3 protein is CASSAGLAGVNEQFF. As DNA, the CDR3 is TGCGCCAGCAGCGCGGGACTAGCGGGAGTCAATGAGCAGTTCTTC.

The rearrangement joins TRBV19 to TRBJ2-7, with 10 bases fitting TRBD1. Germline V gene sequence: CDR1 LNHDA, CDR2 SQIVND (reference sequence). The CDR3 runs 14 residues. The V and J ends lost 3 bases and 4 bases, in that order; junction bases with no gene match: 3. CDR3 in amino acids: CASSMGQGLYEQYF. CDR3 bases: TGTGCCAGTAGTATGGGACAGGGGTTATACGAGCAGTACTTC.

This clone was seen a few times. J is TRBJ1-2 and V is TRBV7-2, with TRBD1 as a possible D gene (5 bases). V lost 0 bases, J lost 0 bases, and 8 bases lay in between. Germline V gene lookup returns CDR1 SGHTA and CDR2 FQGNSA. The CDR3 consists of 15 residues. The CDR3 here is CASSLAGGTNYGYTF. The CDR3 bases are TGTGCCAGCAGCTTAGCGGGGGGGACTAACTATGGCTACACCTTC.

CDR3 bases: TGTGCCAGCAGTACTCGGTACCAAGAGACCCAGTACTTC. Translated: CASSTRYQETQYF. The chain is built from TRBV6-5 and TRBJ2-5; D remains ambiguous. The germline V gene has CDR1 MNHEY and CDR2 SVGAGI. Trimming cost V 5 bases and J 0 bases, with 7 bases left between them. CDR3 size: 13 residues.

This clone is a singleton in its sample. The rearrangement joins TRBV19 to TRBJ2-3; possibly TRBD1 for D (6 bases). The CDR3 spans 16 residues. V was pared by 5 bases and J by 0 bases, with 15 bases between. The germline CDR1 and CDR2 sequences are LNHDA and SQIVND (reference sequence). The CDR3 is CASSAQGTISTDTQYF. The CDR3, as DNA: TGTGCCAGTAGTGCGCAGGGGACCATTAGCACAGATACGCAGTATTTT.

The chain couples TRBV28 to TRBJ2-7, with 9 bases identical to TRBD1. The germline V gene has CDR1 MDHEN and CDR2 SYDVKM. The CDR3 is 18 residues long. Unmatched junction bases numbered 13, after V lost 4 bases and J lost 0 bases. CDR3: CASSSMGRQGVSSYEQYF. CDR3 nucleotides: TGTGCCAGCAGTTCTATGGGCCGACAGGGGGTGAGCTCCTACGAGCAGTACTTC.

J is TRBJ1-1 and V is TRBV4-1; TRBD1 matches 7 bases. Germline loops: CDR1 MGHRA, CDR2 YSYEKL. Trimming at V came to 3 bases and at J to 0 bases, leaving 4 bases not matched to a gene. CDR3 length: 15 residues. The CDR3 is CASSHKQGLNTEAFF. CDR3 in DNA: TGCGCCAGCAGCCACAAACAGGGGTTGAACACTGAAGCTTTCTTT.

Details on this clone: This CDR3 is also generated by other DNA sequences in the sample. The gene calls are TRBV28 and TRBJ1-4; TRBD1 aligns across 9 bases. Germline CDR1 reads MDHEN; CDR2 reads SYDVKM. The V and J ends lost 4 bases and 7 bases, in that order; junction bases with no gene match: 7. This CDR3 comprises 15 residues. The DNA of the CDR3 is TGTGCCAGCAGTTCCCCGGGACAGGGCGGTGAAAAACTGTTTTTT. Its translation is CASSSPGQGGEKLFF.

This chain joins TRBV19 and TRBJ2-1, with a possible D match to TRBD1 (6 bases). Trimming stripped 1 base from V and 0 bases from J, with 10 bases between. This CDR3 is 16 amino acids long. CDR1 is LNHDA and CDR2 is SQIVND in the germline V gene (reference sequence). The chain's CDR3 is CASSIVEGVSYNEQFF. Written as DNA, the CDR3 is TGTGCCAGTAGTATAGTTGAGGGGGTCTCCTACAATGAGCAGTTCTTC.

The J gene is TRBJ1-4, the V gene TRBV29-1; 10 nucleotides line up with TRBD1. The CDR3 has 12 amino acids. The ends lost 4 bases at V and 8 bases at J; junction bases unmatched: 1. CDR1 SQVTM and CDR2 ANQGSEA come from the germline V gene. The CDR3 DNA follows: TGCAGCGTTGGACAGGGGGCGGAAAAACTGTTTTTT. It codes for CSVGQGAEKLFF. Using reference TRBV29-1 and TRBJ1-4 for the parts outside the CDR3, the full variable domain is SAVISQKPSRDICQRGTSLTIQCQVDSQVTMMFWYRQQPGQSLTLIATANQGSEATYESGFVIDKFPISRPNLTFSTLTVSNMSPEDSSIYLCSVGQGAEKLFFGSGTQLSVL.

CDR3 sequence reads: CASSLVTGDGYTF. CDR3 DNA: TGCGCCAGCAGCTTGGTAACAGGGGATGGCTACACCTTC. This chain links TRBV5-1 with TRBJ1-2; TRBD1 aligns across 7 bases. From germline, CDR1 is SGHRS and CDR2 YFSETQ. The CDR3 covers 13 residues. Germline trimming cut 0 bases from V and 6 bases from J; bases unmatched to any gene: 2.

This clone was seen just once. V is TRBV6-2 or TRBV6-3 and J is TRBJ2-1, with 7 bases that match TRBD1. This CDR3 has 15 amino acids. Looked up from germline, CDR1 is MNHEY and CDR2 is SVGEGT. V lost 6 bases, J lost 4 bases, and 9 bases stayed unmatched. Here the CDR3 DNA reads TGTGCCAGCAGCTGGACCGGGACAGATTACAATGAGCAGTTCTTC. Protein sequence: CASSWTGTDYNEQFF.

As for this clone: The same CDR3 is also encoded by other DNA sequences in this sample. The chain has TRBV7-9 and TRBJ1-4; 8 nucleotides agree with TRBD1. With 5 bases clipped from V and 4 bases from J, the junction kept 3 bases outside the gene matches. CDR3 length equals 14 residues. Germline-derived CDR1 and CDR2 are SEHNR and FQNEAQ (reference sequence). In DNA form, the CDR3 reads TGTGCCAGCAGCCGAGACAGGGGTAATGAAAAACTGTTTTTT. This codes for CASSRDRGNEKLFF.

The gene calls are TRBV7-2 and TRBJ2-2, with D possibly being TRBD1 (6 bases). CDR3 length equals 15 residues. Germline CDR1 and CDR2: SGHTA and FQGNSA. V gave up 1 base and J gave up 1 base, with 7 bases separating them. CDR3 nucleotides: TGTGCCAGCAGCTTAGGAGGGGGGAACACCGGGGAGCTGTTTTTT. As protein: CASSLGGGNTGELFF. The full variable domain, in which reference TRBV7-2 and TRBJ2-2 provide the parts outside the CDR3, is GAGVSQSPSNKVTEKGKDVELRCDPISGHTALYWYRQSLGQGLEFLIYFQGNSAPDKSGLPSDRFSAERTGGSVSTLTIQRTQQEDSAVYLCASSLGGGNTGELFFGEGSRLTVL.

The chain couples TRBV5-6 to TRBJ2-1; maybe TRBD2 (5 bases). Germline CDR1 reads SGHDT; CDR2 reads YYEEEE. V was shortened by 4 bases and J by 7 bases, with 15 bases between the two germline ends. The CDR3 extends over 14 amino acids. Here the CDR3 DNA reads TGTGCCAGCAGCCTAGGAGTGTCGGGGAATGAGCAGTTCTTC. This sequence encodes CASSLGVSGNEQFF.

The chain carries TRBV28 and TRBJ2-3, with D perhaps matching TRBD2 (6 bases). Per the germline V gene, CDR1 is MDHEN and CDR2 is SYDVKM. The CDR3 covers 15 residues. The V gene lost 7 bases and the J gene lost 0 bases, with 14 bases spanning the gap. CDR3 loop: CASMSGETSTDTQYF. CDR3 DNA: TGTGCCAGCATGTCGGGGGAGACTAGCACAGATACGCAGTATTTT.